The T cell receptor (beta chain) under discussion was sequenced for a study of a mutant IDH1 vaccine in newly diagnosed glioma. On the study more broadly: Treated patients showed a male proportion of roughly 62%, a female proportion of approximately 38%, and a mean age of 40.4 years. Notes on the study in general: Immune responses induced by the vaccine were seen in roughly 93% of patients, spanning multiple MHC alleles. Top peripheral T cell clonotype shifts appeared unrelated to pseudoprogression.

The V gene's germline CDR1 is KGHSH and CDR2 LQKENI. The V and J ends lost 0 bases and 4 bases, in that order; junction bases with no gene match: 6. The CDR3 loop spans 17 amino acids. For this clone: Its specificity is not known.

Assay: immunoSEQ multiplex PCR; the TCRdb copy retains only in-frame clones and omits some. The table records tens of thousands of clones, 81% of them present only once. Time point indicated: week 35, safety follow-up. One vaccine dose held 300 ug of mutant IDH1 20-mer peptide and came with topical imiquimod. Patients carried new grade 3 or 4 IDH1-mutant astrocytomas lacking nuclear ATRX. The V and J genes are TRBV18 and TRBJ2-2, with 9 positions matching TRBD1. The sample here was PBMCs, taken from a glioma patient whose treatment included an IDH1 peptide vaccine. The clonotype comes from a man younger than 40 with glioma. In DNA, the CDR3 is TGTGCCAGCTCACCACCGGGACAGGGTCGTATCACCGGGGAGCTGTTTTTT. As protein: CASSPPGQGRITGELFF.